The 25 T cell receptor beta chains reported below all come from one sample, sequenced in a study of T-cell memory formation after mild COVID-19. TCRdb reprocessed the 5' RACE reads via MiXCR and lists one record per CDR3 protein. The sample yields about 560,000 distinct CDR3 sequences, 18% seen once. Specimen: PBMCs or a T cell subset sorted from them (not recorded which). The source is an adult woman who had mild COVID-19 (a few samples of this study predate the infection). Cell type and time point are not known.

The V and J genes are TRBV24-1 and TRBJ1-2; no definite D call. The CDR3 loop spans 13 amino acids. Germline assignment: CDR1 KGHDR and CDR2 SFDVKD. V was pared by 11 bases and J by 4 bases, with 16 bases between. Here the CDR3 DNA reads TGTGCCATCACACCGGGCCCTCCCTATGGCTACACCTTC. It encodes CAITPGPPYGYTF.

This clonotype was recorded many times. The chain is built from TRBV5-1 and TRBJ1-5, with 9 positions matching TRBD1. Germline CDR1 reads SGHRS; CDR2 reads YFSETQ. V trimming: 4 bases; J trimming: 3 bases; junction bases outside the gene matches: 5. The CDR3 runs to 15 residues. CDR3 region: CASSPGTGNNQPQHF. The CDR3 DNA reads TGCGCCAGCAGCCCCGGGACAGGGAACAATCAGCCCCAGCATTTT.

The chain employs TRBV27 and TRBJ1-5; D not resolved. CDR1 is MNHEY and CDR2 is SMNVEV in the germline V gene (reference sequence). V dropped 4 bases and J dropped 2 bases, with 6 bases sitting between them. The CDR3 length is 13 residues. The CDR3 sequence is CASSWSGNQPQHF. DNA for the CDR3: TGTGCCAGCAGTTGGTCGGGCAATCAGCCCCAGCATTTT.

In this sample, this clonotype turned up a few times. The chain is built from TRBV5-1 and TRBJ2-1, with no clear D. From germline, CDR1 is SGHRS and CDR2 YFSETQ. The CDR3 is 15 residues long. Deletions cut 9 bases from V and 0 bases from J, with 16 bases between. Here the CDR3 reads CATGASSGSYNEQFF. CDR3 in DNA: TGCGCCACCGGAGCTAGTTCGGGCTCCTACAATGAGCAGTTCTTC.

This chain uses TRBV2 with TRBJ2-1, with D hard to call. V shed 4 bases and J shed 8 bases, with 9 bases lying between them. This CDR3 has 12 residues. Germline V lookup: CDR1 SNHLY, CDR2 FYNNEI. The CDR3 reads CASSGLWYEQFF. The CDR3 nucleotides are TGTGCCAGCAGTGGCCTGTGGTATGAGCAGTTCTTC.

The J gene is TRBJ2-1, the V gene TRBV5-4; TRBD2 aligns across 7 bases. The germline V gene encodes CDR1 SGHNT and CDR2 YYREEE (reference sequence). The V segment lost 0 bases and the J segment 1 base; nucleotides outside the gene matches: 7. CDR3 length: 17 residues. The CDR3 DNA reads as TGTGCCAGCAGCTTGGGCGGGGCTAGCGGATCCTACAATGAGCAGTTCTTC. It translates to CASSLGGASGSYNEQFF.

This clonotype was counted at least ten times. The rearrangement joins TRBV5-6 to TRBJ2-1; TRBD2 agrees at 10 bases. The junction had 9 bases not matched to a gene; V was cut back by 2 bases and J by 10 bases. The CDR3 runs 15 residues. From germline, CDR1 is SGHDT and CDR2 YYEEEE. CDR3 nucleotide sequence: TGTGCCAGCAGCTTCGGCCTAGCGGGAGTAGGAGAGCAGTTCTTC. Translation gives CASSFGLAGVGEQFF.

DNA of the CDR3: TGTGCCAGCAGTGGACCCACCCGAAAGAGGCAGTTCTTC. This codes for CASSGPTRKRQFF. The chain joins TRBV12-3 or TRBV12-4 to TRBJ2-1; no reliable D call. There are 13 residues in the CDR3. V lost 5 bases to trimming and J lost 12 bases, with 17 bases between them.

J is TRBJ2-1 and V is TRBV7-2; TRBD1 is a possible D gene (7 bases). Germline V gene lookup returns CDR1 SGHTA and CDR2 FQGNSA. V was clipped by 6 bases and J by 7 bases, with 19 bases between them. The CDR3 covers 15 residues. The CDR3 DNA reads TGTGCCAGCAGTCCCCGGGACAGTGGGGGGAATGAGCAGTTCTTC. Amino acids: CASSPRDSGGNEQFF.

The CDR3 sequence is CSVELAGGPETQYF. The DNA of the CDR3 is TGCAGCGTTGAGCTAGCGGGAGGGCCGGAGACCCAGTACTTC. The chain couples TRBV29-1 to TRBJ2-5; 12 positions match TRBD2. The CDR3 extends over 14 amino acids. Germline V gene sequence: CDR1 SQVTM, CDR2 ANQGSEA. Unmatched junction bases numbered 4, after V lost 3 bases and J lost 5 bases.

The V and J genes are TRBV9 and TRBJ2-5, with D possibly being TRBD2 (6 bases). The CDR3 is 15 residues long. V shed 0 bases and J shed 4 bases, with 13 bases lying between them. Germline CDR1 and CDR2: SGDLS and YYNGEE. CDR3 sequence: CASSVEGLSLETQYF. The CDR3 DNA reads as TGTGCCAGCAGCGTAGAAGGACTATCCTTAGAGACCCAGTACTTC.

The chain recombines TRBV9 with TRBJ2-2; D remains unclear. V lost 0 bases to trimming and J lost 4 bases, with 7 bases between them. Germline V CDR1 and CDR2: SGDLS, YYNGEE. The CDR3 runs to 14 residues. CDR3 sequence: CASSVGSITGELFF. For the CDR3, the DNA is TGTGCCAGCAGCGTAGGTAGTATCACCGGGGAGCTGTTTTTT.

This chain uses TRBV7-8 with TRBJ2-1; TRBD2 is a possible D gene (6 bases). V was shortened by 4 bases and J by 3 bases, with 16 bases between the two germline ends. CDR1 is SGHVS and CDR2 is FQNEAQ in the germline V gene. The CDR3 spans 16 residues. CDR3 residues: CASSYVRGDGYNEQFF. In nucleotides, the CDR3 is TGTGCCAGCAGCTACGTCCGCGGGGACGGCTACAATGAGCAGTTCTTC.

The V and J genes are TRBV4-1 and TRBJ1-2; D not certain. This CDR3 has 12 residues. Germline lookup yields CDR1 MGHRA and CDR2 YSYEKL. The germline V and J ends were trimmed by 4 bases and 6 bases, with 9 bases remaining between them. CDR3 region: CASSPGMDGYTF. The CDR3 region has the DNA TGCGCCAGCAGCCCGGGTATGGATGGCTACACCTTC.

J is TRBJ2-3 and V is TRBV24-1; 9 bases agree with TRBD1. The junction had 7 bases not matched to a gene; V was cut back by 3 bases and J by 4 bases. Germline CDR1 KGHDR, CDR2 SFDVKD. This CDR3 region has 16 residues. This CDR3 is CATSDLGQGDSDTQYF. DNA of the CDR3: TGTGCCACCAGTGATCTGGGACAGGGTGACTCAGATACGCAGTATTTT.

This clonotype was detected only a few times. The chain couples TRBV19 to TRBJ2-1, with TRBD2 matching 9 bases. Germline loops: CDR1 LNHDA, CDR2 SQIVND (reference sequence). Losses at the gene ends were 1 base for V and 9 bases for J; bases not matched to a gene: 7. The CDR3 loop spans 15 amino acids. The CDR3 sequence is CASSIGSGSTFEQFF. The DNA of the CDR3 is TGTGCCAGTAGTATAGGTAGCGGGAGTACTTTTGAGCAGTTCTTC.

This clonotype was observed at least ten times. The chain has TRBV20-1 and TRBJ2-5; D gene ambiguous. The germline V gene has CDR1 DFQATT and CDR2 SNEGSKA (reference sequence). This CDR3 contains 10 residues. Trimming removed 1 base at V and 5 bases at J, with 2 bases between. The CDR3 region is CSARVETQYF. The CDR3 bases are TGCAGTGCTAGAGTGGAGACCCAGTACTTC.

The CDR3 region is CASSQGRRGTQYF. The DNA for the CDR3 is TGTGCCAGCAGCCAAGGACGAAGGGGAACGCAGTATTTT. The chain couples TRBV3-1 to TRBJ2-3; weak D call: TRBD1 (5 bases). The CDR3 runs to 13 residues. V dropped 1 base and J dropped 9 bases, with 11 bases sitting between them. Per germline, CDR1 LGHDT and CDR2 YNNKEL (reference sequence).

This clonotype appeared a single time. The chain recombines TRBV7-9 with TRBJ2-3; tentatively, D is TRBD1 (5 bases). Between the trimmed V and J ends, which lost 0 bases and 0 bases, there was a span of 10 bases. Germline lookup yields CDR1 SEHNR and CDR2 FQNEAQ (reference sequence). The CDR3 length is 16 residues. CDR3 loop: CASSLAGHASTDTQYF. CDR3 DNA sequence: TGTGCCAGCAGCTTAGCCGGACATGCTAGCACAGATACGCAGTATTTT.

Note on this clonotype: The CDR3 does not end in the conserved phenylalanine or tryptophan, so this is likely a read error. The chain combines TRBV5-1 with TRBJ2-5; 8 bases line up with TRBD1. This CDR3 spans 14 amino acids. V lost 4 bases, J lost 1 base, and 3 bases stayed unmatched. Per the germline V gene, CDR1 is SGHRS and CDR2 is YFSETQ. CDR3 DNA: TGCGCCAGCAGCGGAGGACAGGGCCAAGAGACCCAGTACTCC. Translated: CASSGGQGQETQYS.

This clonotype was observed a few times. The rearrangement links TRBV7-3 to TRBJ1-2, with D unclear. There are 14 residues in the CDR3. Germline V gene lookup returns CDR1 SGHTA and CDR2 FQGTGA. V was pared by 4 bases and J by 6 bases, with 15 bases between. The CDR3 loop reads CASSSGRTENGYTF. The CDR3 nucleotides read TGTGCCAGCAGCTCCGGAAGGACTGAAAATGGCTACACCTTC.

This clonotype was picked up a small number of times. This chain links TRBV4-1 with TRBJ2-7, with 9 nucleotides matching TRBD2. Looked up from germline, CDR1 is MGHRA and CDR2 is YSYEKL. V was clipped by 0 bases and J by 0 bases; unmatched bases: 9. This CDR3 comprises 18 residues. The CDR3 here is CASSQDFSGGTFSYEQYF. CDR3 nucleotide sequence: TGCGCCAGCAGCCAAGATTTTAGCGGGGGAACCTTCTCCTACGAGCAGTACTTC.

Worth noting for this clonotype: The junction departs from the called germline gene at one end, perhaps through a read error. This chain joins TRBV7-2 and TRBJ1-6, with D maybe TRBD1 (5 bases). The CDR3 contains 15 residues. The V gene's germline CDR1 is SGHTA and CDR2 FQGNSA. CDR3 sequence (DNA): TGTGCAAGCAGCCCCGGACGAGGACAAAATTCACCCCTCCACTTT. Protein: CASSPGRGQNSPLHF.

This clonotype appeared a few times. V is TRBV7-9 and J is TRBJ1-2; maybe TRBD1 (5 bases). Per the germline V gene, CDR1 is SEHNR and CDR2 is FQNEAQ (reference sequence). The germline V and J ends were trimmed by 4 bases and 4 bases, with 13 bases remaining between them. The CDR3 totals 14 residues. In nucleotides, the CDR3 is TGTGCCAGCAGCTCCACCCGGGACCTCTATGGCTACACCTTC. Amino acid sequence: CASSSTRDLYGYTF.

The genes are TRBV4-3 and TRBJ2-7, with D possibly matching TRBD1 (6 bases). The CDR3 consists of 17 residues. Per the germline V gene, CDR1 is LGHNA and CDR2 is YSLEER. V lost 3 bases, J lost 0 bases, and 18 bases lay in between. CDR3: CASSQGQGSSSSYEQYF. CDR3 DNA sequence: TGCGCCAGCAGCCAGGGGCAGGGGTCTTCAAGCTCCTACGAGCAGTACTTC.